This T cell receptor (beta chain) is drawn from a study of blood T cell repertoires in COVID-19. How the authors handled the data: For nucleated cells, counts were estimated from reference gene primer amplification. Clones were sequenced by immunoSEQ multiplex PCR, and TCRdb holds only the in-frame ones, with some missing. Clonal size and the V and J genes are those of that table, whereas D and trimming came from the DNA. The sample lists fewer than 80,000 clones, about 85% seen once, with over 8.5% in the top ten. This CDR3 is 13 amino acids long. J gave up 7 bases and V 5 bases, and 4 bases lay outside the gene matches. Germline values: CDR1 LNHDA, CDR2 SQIVND (reference sequence).

The receptor's source is a human donor in a cohort sampled during active COVID-19. This chain uses TRBV19 with TRBJ2-4; TRBD1 matches 8 bases. Sequencing input: peripheral blood. The CDR3 loop reads CASSVGTGNIQYF. CDR3 DNA: TGTGCCAGTAGTGTTGGGACAGGCAACATTCAGTACTTC.